This TCR beta chain was captured by sequencing in a study of T-cell reconstitution after alpha-beta-depleted transplantation in children. Points from the study as a whole: High day-60 TCRbeta diversity in some patients came from surviving recipient T cells and thymic progenitors. Reports say that about two months after transplant, the alpha-beta T cells came out of several hundred graft clones that had expanded. It was newly produced T cells that mostly accounted for T-cell counts and diversity one year after transplant.

Worth noting for this clonotype: The antigen remains undetermined.

The CDR3 sequence is 16 residues long. Losses at the gene ends were 1 base for V and 2 bases for J; bases not matched to a gene: 4. Germline V CDR1 and CDR2: MDHEN, SYDVKM. TCRbeta library preparation incorporated unique molecular identifiers. TCRdb analysed the PCR reads with MiXCR anew, one entry per CDR3 protein. There are 610,000 or so distinct CDR3 sequences in the sample; roughly 30% occur only once, and 36% lies in the top ten. This specimen consisted of PBMCs, obtained before TCRalphabeta/CD19-depleted stem cell transplant. The V and J genes are TRBV28 and TRBJ2-7, with TRBD2 matching over 11 bases. The TCR was taken from a boy less than two years old with Wiskott-Aldrich syndrome, due to receive a stem cell transplant. DNA for the CDR3: TGTGCCAGCAGTTTATCGACTAGCGGGGCTCCCTACGAGCAGTACTTC. It codes for CASSLSTSGAPYEQYF.